This passage covers 29 T cell receptor beta chains from one sample sequenced in a study of blood T cell repertoires in COVID-19. Profiled with immunoSEQ multiplex PCR; TCRdb holds only in-frame clones, not every one. This sample carries approximately 180,000 clones, over 80% of them seen once, and the ten largest clones take 7%. What was sequenced was peripheral blood. The receptor source for this set is a woman aged 40 to 50 with COVID-19, enrolled during active disease.

The J gene is TRBJ2-7, the V gene TRBV24-1, with TRBD1 matching over 8 bases. CDR3 size: 15 residues. Germline V CDR1 and CDR2: KGHDR, SFDVKD. Trimming at V came to 7 bases and at J to 3 bases, leaving 10 bases not matched to a gene. As DNA, the CDR3 is TGTGCCACCAGGCTTCCGGACAGGGAGATCTACGAGCAGTACTTC. Its translation is CATRLPDREIYEQYF.

The chain has TRBV5-1 and TRBJ1-4; no clear D gene. V lost 0 bases to trimming and J lost 5 bases, with 8 bases between them. The CDR3 runs 14 residues. Per the germline V gene, CDR1 is SGHRS and CDR2 is YFSETQ. CDR3 protein: CASSLEIQNEKLFF. The CDR3 nucleotides are TGCGCCAGCAGCTTGGAAATACAGAATGAAAAACTGTTTTTT. Using reference TRBV5-1 and TRBJ1-4 for the parts outside the CDR3, the full variable domain is KAGVTQTPRYLIKTRGQQVTLSCSPISGHRSVSWYQQTPGQGLQFLFEYFSETQRNKGNFPGRFSGRQFSNSRSEMNVSTLELGDSALYLCASSLEIQNEKLFFGSGTQLSVL.

This chain connects TRBV6-5 to TRBJ2-2, with D perhaps matching TRBD2 (6 bases). CDR3 length equals 16 residues. Trimming removed 2 bases at V and 3 bases at J, with 13 bases between. The germline gives CDR1 MNHEY, CDR2 SVGAGI. CDR3 nucleotide sequence: TGTGCCAGCAGTTACGCCCGACTAGTGGACACCGGGGAGCTGTTTTTT. It codes for CASSYARLVDTGELFF.

The chain is built from TRBV2 and TRBJ2-5, with TRBD1 identical over 9 bases. V was clipped by 2 bases and J by 5 bases; unmatched bases: 6. Germline loops: CDR1 SNHLY, CDR2 FYNNEI. There are 15 residues in the CDR3. The CDR3 DNA is TGTGCCAGCAGTGAACCTACAGGGGGCTTGGAGACCCAGTACTTC. Encoded protein: CASSEPTGGLETQYF.

This chain joins TRBV4-1 and TRBJ2-1, with a possible D match to TRBD2 (6 bases). Trimming shortened V by 1 base and J by 0 bases, and 10 bases separated the two germline ends. CDR1 is MGHRA, CDR2 YSYEKL, per germline. This CDR3 is 16 amino acids long. CDR3 loop: CASSQALASSYNEQFF. The CDR3 DNA follows: TGCGCCAGCAGCCAAGCACTAGCCTCCTCCTACAATGAGCAGTTCTTC.

J is TRBJ2-7 and V is TRBV3-1 (or the pseudogene TRBV3-2); a weak D match, TRBD1 (6 bases). From germline, CDR1 is LGHDT and CDR2 YNNKEL (reference sequence). Trimming removed 4 bases from V and 3 bases from J, with 13 bases in between. The CDR3 has 14 amino acids. The CDR3 DNA sequence: TGTGCCAGCAGCCCCCTGCAGGGGATCTACGAGCAGTACTTC. Its protein is CASSPLQGIYEQYF.

This chain joins TRBV7-9 and TRBJ2-7, with 12 bases lining up with TRBD2. The CDR3 totals 16 residues. J lost 0 bases, V lost 3 bases, and 3 bases had no gene match. Germline V lookup: CDR1 SEHNR, CDR2 FQNEAQ (reference sequence). The chain's CDR3 is CASSLTSGRPSYEQYF. The CDR3 DNA reads TGTGCCAGCAGCTTGACTAGCGGGAGACCCTCCTACGAGCAGTACTTC.

This chain joins TRBV28 and TRBJ2-7, with 8 nucleotides matching TRBD1. This CDR3 is 14 amino acids long. V dropped 3 bases and J dropped 3; count of bases not matched to a gene: 4. From germline, CDR1 is MDHEN and CDR2 SYDVKM. The CDR3 protein is CASSLTGDLYEQYF. CDR3 DNA sequence: TGTGCCAGCAGTTTGACAGGGGACCTCTACGAGCAGTACTTC.

The gene calls are TRBV15 and TRBJ2-1; D gene unclear. CDR1 and CDR2 (germline): LNHNV, YYDKDF (reference sequence). The CDR3 contains 13 residues. The V end was cut by 0 bases, the J end by 6 bases, with 6 bases between. The CDR3 coding sequence is TGTGCCACCAGCAGAGATTCGGGCAATGAGCAGTTCTTC. It is translated as CATSRDSGNEQFF. The whole variable domain, filled in from reference TRBV15 and TRBJ2-1, reads DAMVIQNPRYQVTQFGKPVTLSCSQTLNHNVMYWYQQKSSQAPKLLFHYYDKDFNNEADTPDNFQSRRPNTSFCFLDIRSPGLGDTAMYLCATSRDSGNEQFFGPGTRLTVL.

The rearrangement uses TRBV5-1 and TRBJ2-7; 9 positions match TRBD2. The CDR3 is 14 amino acids. The ends lost 5 bases at V and 1 base at J; junction bases unmatched: 4. Germline V gene data show CDR1 as SGHRS and CDR2 as YFSETQ. CDR3 bases: TGCGCCAGCAGTTTTAGCGGGGGATCCTACGAGCAGTACTTC. It translates to CASSFSGGSYEQYF.

A few counts support this clone. The chain joins TRBV28 to TRBJ2-1, with 8 positions matching TRBD2. The CDR3 loop spans 16 amino acids. The trim removed 8 bases at V and 1 base at J, leaving 10 bases unmatched. Germline lookup yields CDR1 MDHEN and CDR2 SYDVKM. The CDR3 nucleotides read TGTGCCAGCTCAACCCTAGCGGGTCGATCCTACAATGAGCAGTTCTTC. Translated, it gives CASSTLAGRSYNEQFF. The full variable domain, with the rest looked up from reference TRBV28 and TRBJ2-1, is DVKVTQSSRYLVKRTGEKVFLECVQDMDHENMFWYRQDPGLGLRLIYFSYDVKMKEKGDIPEGYSVSREKKERFSLILESASTNQTSMYLCASSTLAGRSYNEQFFGPGTRLTVL.

The chain uses TRBV5-1 and TRBJ1-1; tentatively, D is TRBD1 (6 bases). V was pared by 4 bases and J by 2 bases, with 15 bases between. The V gene's germline CDR1 is SGHRS and CDR2 YFSETQ. The CDR3 spans 15 residues. The DNA of the CDR3 is TGCGCCAGCAGCGATAAGACAGGACATAACACTGAAGCTTTCTTT. Translated: CASSDKTGHNTEAFF.

The chain is built from TRBV5-6 and TRBJ2-7; a possible D gene is TRBD2 (6 bases). Germline-derived CDR1 and CDR2 are SGHDT and YYEEEE. The CDR3 extends over 15 amino acids. Trimming cost V 2 bases and J 3 bases, with 15 bases left between them. CDR3 residues: CASSLPGLSGYEQYF. CDR3 nucleotides: TGTGCCAGCAGCTTACCGGGACTTTCGGGCTACGAGCAGTACTTC.

V is TRBV20-1 and J is TRBJ2-7; weak D call: TRBD1 (6 bases). Germline assignment: CDR1 DFQATT and CDR2 SNEGSKA (reference sequence). Trimming took 3 bases from V and 6 from J, leaving 6 bases between them. The CDR3 contains 10 residues. Here the CDR3 reads CSASRGEQYF. The CDR3 region has the DNA TGCAGTGCTAGCAGGGGCGAGCAGTACTTC.

The V call is TRBV19, the J call TRBJ1-2; 7 bases map to TRBD1. V lost 11 bases, J lost 4 bases, and 10 bases stayed unmatched. From germline, CDR1 is LNHDA and CDR2 SQIVND (reference sequence). The CDR3 extends over 13 amino acids. This CDR3 is CASRTGGFYGYTF. CDR3 nucleotide sequence: TGTGCCTCCCGGACAGGAGGGTTCTATGGCTACACCTTC.

On this clone: It is unclear where the CDR3 begins or ends on the DNA, so no DNA is shown, and the CDR3 is as TCRdb lists it. J is TRBJ2-7 and V is TRBV1; the D call in the table, TRBD2, was not verified against the DNA. TRBV1 is marked as a pseudogene. From its first to its last residue, the CDR3 has 21 amino acids. CDR3 sequence: CTSSRMGVCIWASGSSYEQYF.

CDR3 nucleotide sequence: TGTGCCAGCAGCTTCGGTTTGAGGCAAGAGACCCAGTACTTC. This codes for CASSFGLRQETQYF. The V and J genes are TRBV28 and TRBJ2-5, with D hard to call. V lost 6 bases to trimming and J lost 2 bases, with 13 bases between them. Germline CDR1 and CDR2: MDHEN and SYDVKM. This CDR3 contains 14 residues.

This sequence joins TRBV9 and TRBJ2-3; 7 bases agree with TRBD2. The CDR3 sequence is 12 residues long. V lost 4 bases to trimming and J lost 6 bases; unmatched junction nucleotides: 2. Looked up from germline, CDR1 is SGDLS and CDR2 is YYNGEE. CDR3 in DNA: TGTGCCAGCAGCTTGACTAGCGATACGCAGTATTTT. Its protein product is CASSLTSDTQYF.

The rearrangement joins TRBV6-5 to TRBJ2-7; 9 bases fit TRBD1. The CDR3 sequence is 14 residues long. The germline V gene encodes CDR1 MNHEY and CDR2 SVGAGI. V lost 7 bases to trimming and J lost 3 bases; unmatched junction nucleotides: 7. The CDR3 loop reads CASTKGTGSYEQYF. Written as DNA, the CDR3 is TGTGCCAGCACCAAAGGGACAGGGAGCTACGAGCAGTACTTC.

This chain's CDR3 is CASSFPGLTYEQYF. The DNA of the CDR3 is TGTGCCAGCAGCTTCCCGGGACTCACCTACGAGCAGTACTTC. The chain joins TRBV7-2 to TRBJ2-7; tentatively, D is TRBD2 (6 bases). V was cut by 3 bases and J by 2 bases, with 11 bases left in between. The CDR3 spans 14 residues. In germline, CDR1 is SGHTA, CDR2 FQGNSA. Based on the CDR3 plus reference TRBV7-2 and TRBJ2-7, the full variable domain is GAGVSQSPSNKVTEKGKDVELRCDPISGHTALYWYRQSLGQGLEFLIYFQGNSAPDKSGLPSDRFSAERTGGSVSTLTIQRTQQEDSAVYLCASSFPGLTYEQYFGPGTRLTVT.

The rearrangement uses TRBV5-4 and TRBJ1-1, with 9 positions matching TRBD1. V dropped 1 base and J dropped 3; count of bases not matched to a gene: 1. The germline gives CDR1 SGHNT, CDR2 YYREEE (reference sequence). CDR3 size: 14 residues. CDR3 loop: CASSLTGGDTEAFF. The DNA of the CDR3 is TGTGCCAGCAGCTTGACAGGGGGCGACACTGAAGCTTTCTTT.

V usage is TRBV19 and J usage is TRBJ1-5, with 10 bases that match TRBD1. The CDR3 totals 15 residues. Germline V CDR1 and CDR2: LNHDA, SQIVND (reference sequence). After removal of 4 bases from V and 0 bases from J, the junction contained 0 bases not matched to a gene. The chain's CDR3 is CASSRDRGSNQPQHF. CDR3 in DNA: TGTGCCAGTAGTAGGGACAGGGGTAGCAATCAGCCCCAGCATTTT.

In this sample, this clone turned up once. This sequence joins TRBV7-9 and TRBJ2-2; a possible D gene is TRBD2 (6 bases). The V end lost 0 bases, the J end lost 3 bases, and 8 bases lay between the germline ends. The V gene's germline CDR1 is SEHNR and CDR2 FQNEAQ (reference sequence). The CDR3 totals 15 residues. The CDR3 nucleotides read TGTGCCAGCAGCTTAGCGGGAGGTTACACCGGGGAGCTGTTTTTT. This encodes CASSLAGGYTGELFF.

The chain carries TRBV10-3 and TRBJ2-1; 11 positions agree with TRBD2. The CDR3 extends over 15 amino acids. Trimming removed 9 bases from V and 7 bases from J; junction bases left unmatched: 11. Per germline, CDR1 ENHRY and CDR2 SYGVKD. In DNA form, the CDR3 reads TGTGCCATTTCAATTAGCGGGAGGGCCGGAAATGAGCAGTTCTTC. Its translation is CAISISGRAGNEQFF.

The chain is built from TRBV5-1 and TRBJ2-5; 8 bases agree with TRBD1. CDR1 is SGHRS, CDR2 YFSETQ, per germline. The CDR3 length is 14 residues. The V and J ends lost 0 bases and 5 bases, in that order; junction bases with no gene match: 3. CDR3 sequence: CASSLGDRSETQYF. CDR3 DNA: TGCGCCAGCAGCTTGGGGGACAGGTCCGAGACCCAGTACTTC.

The chain is built from TRBV6-4 and TRBJ2-7; perhaps TRBD1 as D (6 bases). V was trimmed by 6 bases and J by 7 bases, leaving 19 bases between them. The CDR3 consists of 14 residues. CDR1 is MRHNA and CDR2 is SNTAGT in the germline V gene. Here the CDR3 reads CASSPVVGAREQYF. For the CDR3, the DNA is TGTGCCAGCAGCCCAGTTGTGGGGGCGAGGGAGCAGTACTTC.

V usage is TRBV4-1 and J usage is TRBJ2-7, with D tentatively TRBD2 (5 bases). CDR1 and CDR2 from the germline V gene are MGHRA and YSYEKL. V dropped 8 bases and J dropped 0 bases, with 11 bases sitting between them. The CDR3 runs to 13 residues. In DNA form, the CDR3 reads TGCGCCAGCGCACCGGGGAGCTCCTACGAGCAGTACTTC. Translation: CASAPGSSYEQYF.

The rearrangement joins TRBV6-6 to TRBJ2-7, with TRBD2 as a possible D gene (5 bases). Trimming stripped 0 bases from V and 2 bases from J, with 14 bases between. Germline assignment: CDR1 MNHNY and CDR2 SVGAGI (reference sequence). The CDR3 runs to 16 residues. This CDR3 is CASSYSTGRRTYEQYF. CDR3 DNA sequence: TGTGCCAGCAGTTACTCGACGGGGAGACGGACCTACGAGCAGTACTTC.

This clone was found a few times. The chain links TRBV4-1 to TRBJ1-2; D not resolved. Germline V gene data show CDR1 as MGHRA and CDR2 as YSYEKL. The CDR3 is 14 amino acids. Trimming cost V 1 base and J 7 bases, with 13 bases left between them. In DNA form, the CDR3 reads TGCGCCAGCAGCCAAGTGTGGTCTTCGGGTGGCTACACCTTC. Residues: CASSQVWSSGGYTF.